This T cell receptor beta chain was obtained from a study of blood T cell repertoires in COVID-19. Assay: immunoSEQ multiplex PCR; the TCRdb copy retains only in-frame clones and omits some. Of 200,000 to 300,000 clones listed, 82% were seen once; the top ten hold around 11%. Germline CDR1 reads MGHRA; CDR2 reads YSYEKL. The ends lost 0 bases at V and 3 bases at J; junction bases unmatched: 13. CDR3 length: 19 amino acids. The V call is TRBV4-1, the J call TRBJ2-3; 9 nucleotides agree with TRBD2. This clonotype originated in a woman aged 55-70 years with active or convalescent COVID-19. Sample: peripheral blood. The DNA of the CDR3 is TGCGCCAGCAGCCAAGATCTTTTTGGCGGGGGGGCTTTTACAGATACGCAGTATTTT. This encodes CASSQDLFGGGAFTDTQYF.